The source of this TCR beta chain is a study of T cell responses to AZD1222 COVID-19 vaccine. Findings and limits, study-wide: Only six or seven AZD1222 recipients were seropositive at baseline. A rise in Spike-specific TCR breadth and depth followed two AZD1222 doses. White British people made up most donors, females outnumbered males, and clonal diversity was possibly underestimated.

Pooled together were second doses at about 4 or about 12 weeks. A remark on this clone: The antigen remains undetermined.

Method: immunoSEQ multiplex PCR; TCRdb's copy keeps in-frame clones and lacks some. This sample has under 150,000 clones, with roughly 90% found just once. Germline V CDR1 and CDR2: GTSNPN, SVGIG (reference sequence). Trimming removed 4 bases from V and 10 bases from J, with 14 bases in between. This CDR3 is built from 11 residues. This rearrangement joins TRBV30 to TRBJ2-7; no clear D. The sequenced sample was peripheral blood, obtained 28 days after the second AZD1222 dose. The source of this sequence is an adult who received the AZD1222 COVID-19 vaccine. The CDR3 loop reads CAWMVGGIQYF. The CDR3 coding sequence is TGTGCCTGGATGGTCGGTGGCATACAGTACTTC.